This T cell receptor (beta chain) was recovered during a study of T cells in Graves' hyperthyroidism and ophthalmopathy. About the study: Specimen type is peripheral blood, collected at initial diagnosis prior to any treatment.

Amplified TCR beta CDR3 regions came from RNA transcripts. Initially, a first-round RT-PCR of the TCR CDR3 employed the HTBI primer set. TCRdb redid the calling of the multiplex PCR reads with MiXCR, one entry per CDR3 protein. The sample contains hundreds of thousands of distinct CDR3 sequences, 15% to 20% of which appear only once. This clonotype was detected only a few times. Its target is unknown. A much bigger clone sits one base away, suggesting this may be a read error. The missing conserved phenylalanine or tryptophan at the end of this CDR3 makes a read error likely. The study's findings and limits: Most expanded thyroid clonotypes above 0.001 recurred in blood.

Progressors' blood was drawn at hyperthyroidism diagnosis, before ophthalmopathy symptoms. The TCR sequence derives from a woman in her forties or fifties with Graves' hyperthyroidism that later progressed to Graves' ophthalmopathy. Sample: blood.

The DNA of the CDR3 is TGTGCCAGCAGCCAAGATTTGGGGCAGCACAATGAGCAGTTCCTC. Translation: CASSQDLGQHNEQFL. V usage is TRBV3-1 and J usage is TRBJ2-1; D may be TRBD1 (5 bases). This CDR3 spans 15 amino acids. Per germline, CDR1 LGHDT and CDR2 YNNKEL (reference sequence). V lost 0 bases, J lost 5 bases, and 11 bases lay in between.